These T cell receptor beta chains were read from a single sample in a study of blood T cell repertoires in COVID-19. The method was immunoSEQ multiplex PCR; TCRdb's version includes in-frame clones alone and lacks a portion of them. Of fewer than 90,000 clones in the sample, around 86% were seen once. Sequenced input: peripheral blood. These receptor sequences come from a man between 45 and 60 years old with active or convalescent COVID-19. Each CDR3 is given with its conserved first and last residue. Fields, in order: D gene, V gene, J gene, clone size, CDR3 DNA, CDR3 protein. A D gene is named only where the DNA matches it firmly. Clone size is stated in some rows and not others, as once, few, many or a class when expanded.

D gene: TRBD1
V gene: TRBV7-8
J gene: TRBJ1-4
clone size: NA
CDR3 DNA: TGTGCCAGCAGCTTAGTTTTTAGGACAGGGGCCTTTAATGAAAAACTGTTTTTT
CDR3 protein: CASSLVFRTGAFNEKLFF

D gene: NA
V gene: TRBV5-4
J gene: TRBJ2-6
clone size: NA
CDR3 DNA: TGTGCCAGCAGCTTGGGTCACTCTGGGGCCAACGTCCTGACTTTC
CDR3 protein: CASSLGHSGANVLTF

D gene: TRBD1
V gene: TRBV19
J gene: TRBJ2-6
clone size: NA
CDR3 DNA: TGTGCCAGTAGTAAGACAGGGGGCTCCTTTAACTCTGGGGCCAACGTCCTGACTTTC
CDR3 protein: CASSKTGGSFNSGANVLTF

D gene: TRBD1
V gene: TRBV6-5
J gene: TRBJ1-5
clone size: once
CDR3 DNA: TGTGCCAGCAGCCGGGGGGACAGGGGTCAGCCCCAGCATTTT
CDR3 protein: CASSRGDRGQPQHF

D gene: TRBD1
V gene: TRBV6-5
J gene: TRBJ1-4
clone size: NA
CDR3 DNA: TGTGCCAGCAGTTACTCAGGGGGCAACCTTGAAAAACTGTTTTTT
CDR3 protein: CASSYSGGNLEKLFF

D gene: TRBD1
V gene: TRBV5-1
J gene: TRBJ1-1
clone size: NA
CDR3 DNA: TGCGCCAGCAGCTTACAGGGGGGGTTGGACACTGAAGCTTTCTTT
CDR3 protein: CASSLQGGLDTEAFF

D gene: TRBD2
V gene: TRBV11-3
J gene: TRBJ2-1
clone size: NA
CDR3 DNA: TGTGCCAGCAGCTGGGGACTAGCGAGGTCGAGTGAGCAGTTCTTC
CDR3 protein: CASSWGLARSSEQFF

D gene: TRBD1
V gene: TRBV6-5
J gene: TRBJ1-2
clone size: once
CDR3 DNA: TGTGCCAGCAGTACCTACAGGGGGTCCCTTAATGGCTACACCTTC
CDR3 protein: CASSTYRGSLNGYTF

D gene: NA
V gene: TRBV5-4
J gene: TRBJ1-6
clone size: NA
CDR3 DNA: TGTGCCAGCAGCCTGGACAAGTCAATTTCACCCCTCCACTTT
CDR3 protein: CASSLDKSISPLHF

D gene: NA
V gene: TRBV28
J gene: TRBJ1-6
clone size: NA
CDR3 DNA: TGTGCCAGCAGTACAGGCTCGATTTATAATTCACCCCTCCACTTT
CDR3 protein: CASSTGSIYNSPLHF

D gene: NA
V gene: TRBV9
J gene: TRBJ2-2
clone size: NA
CDR3 DNA: TGTGCCAGCAGCCCAACAGGGAGCCCGACCGGGGAGCTGTTTTTT
CDR3 protein: CASSPTGSPTGELFF

D gene: NA
V gene: TRBV3-1/TRBV3-2
J gene: TRBJ2-7
clone size: few
CDR3 DNA: TGTGCCAGCAGCCAAGAACCAGGTCCCTACGAGCAGTACTTC
CDR3 protein: CASSQEPGPYEQYF

D gene: NA
V gene: TRBV12-3/TRBV12-4
J gene: TRBJ1-1
clone size: NA
CDR3 DNA: TGTGCCAGCAGTCGGAGTTGGAACACTGAAGCTTTCTTT
CDR3 protein: CASSRSWNTEAFF

D gene: TRBD1
V gene: TRBV5-4
J gene: TRBJ1-2
clone size: NA
CDR3 DNA: TGTGCCAGCAGCCAACCGACAGGGTCTAACTATGGCTACACCTTC
CDR3 protein: CASSQPTGSNYGYTF

D gene: TRBD2
V gene: TRBV4-1
J gene: TRBJ2-3
clone size: NA
CDR3 DNA: TGCGCCAGCAGCCAAGGAAGCGGAGGGCGGGGGAGCTTCACAGATACGCAGTATTTT
CDR3 protein: CASSQGSGGRGSFTDTQYF

D gene: TRBD2
V gene: TRBV6-4
J gene: TRBJ2-3
clone size: NA
CDR3 DNA: TGTGCCAGCAGTCTACTAGCGGGGCTTAGCACAGATACGCAGTATTTT
CDR3 protein: CASSLLAGLSTDTQYF

D gene: NA
V gene: TRBV7-9
J gene: TRBJ1-4
clone size: NA
CDR3 DNA: TGTGCCAGCAGCCCGGGACTTAATGAAAAACTGTTTTTT
CDR3 protein: CASSPGLNEKLFF

D gene: NA
V gene: TRBV10-1
J gene: TRBJ1-2
clone size: NA
CDR3 DNA: TGCGCCAGCAGTGCAGGGTCGAGCGGCTACACCTTC
CDR3 protein: CASSAGSSGYTF

D gene: TRBD1
V gene: TRBV28
J gene: TRBJ1-2
clone size: few
CDR3 DNA: TGTGCCAGCAGTGCCGGGACAGGGTCTGGTGCTAACTATGGCTACACCTTC
CDR3 protein: CASSAGTGSGANYGYTF

D gene: NA
V gene: TRBV7-5
J gene: TRBJ2-1
clone size: NA
CDR3 DNA: TGTGTCAGAAGCTTAGGCGGGGGGCCTTACAATGAGCAGTTCTTC
CDR3 protein: CVRSLGGGPYNEQFF

D gene: TRBD2
V gene: TRBV24-1
J gene: TRBJ2-3
clone size: NA
CDR3 DNA: TGTGCCACCAGTGACTTTAGCGGGACTAGCACAGATACGCAGTATTTT
CDR3 protein: CATSDFSGTSTDTQYF

D gene: NA
V gene: TRBV3-1/TRBV3-2
J gene: TRBJ1-4
clone size: NA
CDR3 DNA: TGTGCCAGCAGCCACAATACAGGACCTGGAACTAATGAAAAACTGTTTTTT
CDR3 protein: CASSHNTGPGTNEKLFF

D gene: TRBD2
V gene: TRBV11-2
J gene: TRBJ2-1
clone size: NA
CDR3 DNA: TGTGCCAGCAGCTCCGGGACTAGCGGCTACAATGAGCAGTTCTTC
CDR3 protein: CASSSGTSGYNEQFF

D gene: TRBD2
V gene: TRBV18
J gene: TRBJ2-3
clone size: NA
CDR3 DNA: TGTGCCAGCTCACCCCCCGGGACTAGCGGGGGAGTAGATACGCAGTATTTT
CDR3 protein: CASSPPGTSGGVDTQYF

D gene: NA
V gene: TRBV6-5
J gene: TRBJ1-4
clone size: few
CDR3 DNA: TGTGCCAGCGCAATTGGCAGGGGTAATGAAAAACTGTTTTTT
CDR3 protein: CASAIGRGNEKLFF

D gene: TRBD1
V gene: TRBV9
J gene: TRBJ1-2
clone size: NA
CDR3 DNA: TGTGCCAGCAGCGTAGTCCGACAGGGGGGTAACTATGGCTACACCTTC
CDR3 protein: CASSVVRQGGNYGYTF

D gene: TRBD1
V gene: TRBV5-1
J gene: TRBJ1-3
clone size: NA
CDR3 DNA: TGCGCCAGCAGCTTGGGGGACAGCTCTGGAAACACCATATATTTT
CDR3 protein: CASSLGDSSGNTIYF

D gene: TRBD1
V gene: TRBV7-9
J gene: TRBJ1-1
clone size: NA
CDR3 DNA: TGTGCCAGCAGCCGACAGGGCGAGAAAGCTTTCTTT
CDR3 protein: CASSRQGEKAFF

D gene: TRBD1
V gene: TRBV25-1
J gene: TRBJ1-6
clone size: NA
CDR3 DNA: TGTGCCAGCACCCCGGACAGGGAACTTAATTCACCCCTCCACTTT
CDR3 protein: CASTPDRELNSPLHF

D gene: TRBD1
V gene: TRBV11-2
J gene: TRBJ2-3
clone size: NA
CDR3 DNA: TGTGCCAGCGGACCAGGGGGACAGACAGATACGCAGTATTTT
CDR3 protein: CASGPGGQTDTQYF

D gene: TRBD1
V gene: TRBV7-2
J gene: TRBJ1-2
clone size: NA
CDR3 DNA: TGTGCCAGCAGCTTAATGACAGGGAACTATGGCTACACCTTC
CDR3 protein: CASSLMTGNYGYTF

D gene: NA
V gene: TRBV27
J gene: TRBJ1-4
clone size: NA
CDR3 DNA: TGTGCCAGCAGGCCCACAGGGTCCCTTAATGAAAAACTGTTTTTT
CDR3 protein: CASRPTGSLNEKLFF

D gene: TRBD1
V gene: TRBV7-9
J gene: TRBJ1-5
clone size: NA
CDR3 DNA: TGTGCCAGCAGCCTGGACAGGGGGCTTGACAATCAGCCCCAGCATTTT
CDR3 protein: CASSLDRGLDNQPQHF

D gene: NA
V gene: TRBV6-5
J gene: TRBJ2-5
clone size: NA
CDR3 DNA: TGTGCCAGCAGCTACGGGGGCCTGGAGACCCAGTACTTC
CDR3 protein: CASSYGGLETQYF

D gene: TRBD1
V gene: TRBV7-9
J gene: TRBJ1-2
clone size: NA
CDR3 DNA: TGTGCCAGCAGCGAGACAGGGGGCGACGGCTACACCTTC
CDR3 protein: CASSETGGDGYTF

D gene: NA
V gene: TRBV7-6
J gene: TRBJ2-2
clone size: NA
CDR3 DNA: TGTGCCAGCAGCTCGATAGGGGGGGGTCTTCCCGGGGAGCTGTTTTTT
CDR3 protein: CASSSIGGGLPGELFF

D gene: NA
V gene: TRBV5-4
J gene: TRBJ2-2
clone size: NA
CDR3 DNA: TGTGCCAGCAGCTTGGCAGGGATGAACACCGGGGAGCTGTTTTTT
CDR3 protein: CASSLAGMNTGELFF

D gene: NA
V gene: TRBV5-1
J gene: TRBJ1-6
clone size: few
CDR3 DNA: TGCGCCAGCAGCCCCCGGGGGGGGATTGATTCACCCCTCCACTTT
CDR3 protein: CASSPRGGIDSPLHF

D gene: NA
V gene: TRBV29-1
J gene: TRBJ2-6
clone size: NA
CDR3 DNA: TGCAGCGTTGTGAGGTCTGGGGCCAACGTCCTGACTTTC
CDR3 protein: CSVVRSGANVLTF

D gene: NA
V gene: TRBV3-1/TRBV3-2
J gene: TRBJ2-2
clone size: NA
CDR3 DNA: TGTGCCAGCAGCCAGGCCGCCAGGGGGGAGCTGTTTTTT
CDR3 protein: CASSQAARGELFF